This T cell receptor (beta chain) comes out of a study of T cell clonotyping in hematopoietic cell transplantation. Study-wide points: Cells were unsorted, so CD4 and CD8 contributions were not separated. Recipient TCR diversity dropped after transplant; expanded clonotypes rose from day 30 to 180. Few recipient clonotypes overlapped donors; over 95% were de novo at given depth.

Germline CDR1 GTSNPN, CDR2 SVGIG (reference sequence). Trimming removed 1 base at V and 3 bases at J, with 13 bases between. CDR3 length: 15 residues. Points on this clone: Its specificity is unknown.

The repertoire was sequenced with immunoSEQ multiplex PCR; TCRdb's copy has only in-frame clones and lacks some. The sample has roughly 37,000 clones; approximately 88% are singletons. Sequenced input: peripheral blood mononuclear cells. This receptor was taken from a woman between 40 and 50 years old in good health. Some clones in this sample may be carry-over from other donors' samples. This rearrangement joins TRBV30 to TRBJ1-5; possibly TRBD1 for D (5 bases). The CDR3 protein is CAWSGAGTINQPQHF. Written as DNA, the CDR3 is TGTGCCTGGAGTGGGGCAGGGACTATCAATCAGCCCCAGCATTTT.